This paragraph covers one T cell receptor beta chain sequence. This sample was taken from a study of blood T cell repertoires in COVID-19. Sequenced by immunoSEQ multiplex PCR; TCRdb stores in-frame clones only, minus some. The sample contains fewer than 300,000 clones, 80% to 85% of which appear only once. The material sequenced was peripheral blood. This receptor was obtained from a woman in her sixties with active or convalescent COVID-19.

The CDR3 nucleotides are TGTGCCAGCAGCTTATCAGGTTTCTATAATTCACCCCTCCACTTT. Translation: CASSLSGFYNSPLHF. V usage is TRBV7-2 and J usage is TRBJ1-6; no definite D call. The CDR3 is 15 residues long. V shed 2 bases and J shed 3 bases, with 8 bases lying between them. The V gene's germline CDR1 is SGHTA and CDR2 FQGNSA.